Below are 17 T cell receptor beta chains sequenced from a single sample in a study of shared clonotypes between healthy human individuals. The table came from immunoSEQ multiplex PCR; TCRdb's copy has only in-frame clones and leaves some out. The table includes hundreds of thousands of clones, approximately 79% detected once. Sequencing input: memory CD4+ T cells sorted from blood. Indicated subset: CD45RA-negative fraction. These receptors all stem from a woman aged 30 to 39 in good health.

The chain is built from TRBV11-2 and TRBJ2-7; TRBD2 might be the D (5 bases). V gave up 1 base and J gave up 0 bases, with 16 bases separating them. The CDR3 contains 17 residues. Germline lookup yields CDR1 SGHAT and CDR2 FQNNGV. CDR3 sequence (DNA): TGTGCCAGCAGCTTAGGGGCGGCTAGCATATTCTCCTACGAGCAGTACTTC. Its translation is CASSLGAASIFSYEQYF.

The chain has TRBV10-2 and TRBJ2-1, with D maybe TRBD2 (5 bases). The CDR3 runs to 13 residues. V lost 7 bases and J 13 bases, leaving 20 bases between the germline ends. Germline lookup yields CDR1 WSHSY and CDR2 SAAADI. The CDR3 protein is CASTTTTLARQFF. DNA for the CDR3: TGCGCCAGCACCACCACAACCCTAGCTAGACAGTTCTTC.

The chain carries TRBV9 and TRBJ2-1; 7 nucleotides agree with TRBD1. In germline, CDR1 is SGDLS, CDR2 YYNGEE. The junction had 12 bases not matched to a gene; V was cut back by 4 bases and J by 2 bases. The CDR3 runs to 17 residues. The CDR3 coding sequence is TGTGCCAGCAGCCTTTTACCCTTGACAGGGCCCTACAATGAGCAGTTCTTC. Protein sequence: CASSLLPLTGPYNEQFF.

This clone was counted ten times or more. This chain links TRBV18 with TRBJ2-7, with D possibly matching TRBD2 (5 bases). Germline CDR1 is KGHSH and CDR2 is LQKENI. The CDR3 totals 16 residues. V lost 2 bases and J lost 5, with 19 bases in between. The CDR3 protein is CASSPVRSRGYNEQYF. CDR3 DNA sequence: TGTGCCAGCTCACCAGTCCGCTCCCGGGGATATAACGAGCAGTACTTC.

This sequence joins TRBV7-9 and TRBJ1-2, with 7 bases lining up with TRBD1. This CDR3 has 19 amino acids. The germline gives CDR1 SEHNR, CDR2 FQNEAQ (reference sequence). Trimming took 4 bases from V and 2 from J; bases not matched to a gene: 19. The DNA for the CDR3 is TGTGCCAGCAGCTCCAGCCCGGGACAGATGGGAGCTCCAAACTATGGCTACACCTTC. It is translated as CASSSSPGQMGAPNYGYTF.

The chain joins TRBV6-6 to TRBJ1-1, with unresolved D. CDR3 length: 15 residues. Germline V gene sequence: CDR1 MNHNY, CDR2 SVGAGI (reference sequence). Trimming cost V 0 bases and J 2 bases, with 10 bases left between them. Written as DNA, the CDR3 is TGTGCCAGCAGTTACTCATCAGGTATCAACACTGAAGCTTTCTTT. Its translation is CASSYSSGINTEAFF.

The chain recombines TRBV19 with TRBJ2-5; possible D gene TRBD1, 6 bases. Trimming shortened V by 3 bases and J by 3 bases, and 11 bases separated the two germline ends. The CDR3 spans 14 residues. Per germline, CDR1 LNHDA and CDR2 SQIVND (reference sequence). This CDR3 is CASSIWAGEETQYF. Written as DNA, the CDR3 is TGTGCCAGTAGTATCTGGGCAGGGGAAGAGACCCAGTACTTC.

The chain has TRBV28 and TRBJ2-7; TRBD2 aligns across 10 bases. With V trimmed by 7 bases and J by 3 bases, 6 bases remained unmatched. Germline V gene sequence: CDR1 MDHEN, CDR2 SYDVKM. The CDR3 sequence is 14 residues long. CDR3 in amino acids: CASMSPSGSYEQYF. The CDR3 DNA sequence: TGTGCCAGCATGTCTCCTAGCGGGAGCTACGAGCAGTACTTC.

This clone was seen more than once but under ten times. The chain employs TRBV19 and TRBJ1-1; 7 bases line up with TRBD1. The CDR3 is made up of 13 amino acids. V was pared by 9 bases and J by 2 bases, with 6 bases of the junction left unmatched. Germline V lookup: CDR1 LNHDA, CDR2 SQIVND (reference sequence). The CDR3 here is CASRRQGNTEAFF. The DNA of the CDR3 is TGTGCCAGCCGTAGACAGGGCAACACTGAAGCTTTCTTT.

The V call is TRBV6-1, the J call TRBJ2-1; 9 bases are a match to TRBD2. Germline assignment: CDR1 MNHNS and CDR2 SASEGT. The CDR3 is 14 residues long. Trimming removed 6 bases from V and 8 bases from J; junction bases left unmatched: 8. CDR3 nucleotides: TGTGCCAGCAGGCGTATGACTAGCGGCGATGAGCAGTTCTTC. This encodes CASRRMTSGDEQFF.

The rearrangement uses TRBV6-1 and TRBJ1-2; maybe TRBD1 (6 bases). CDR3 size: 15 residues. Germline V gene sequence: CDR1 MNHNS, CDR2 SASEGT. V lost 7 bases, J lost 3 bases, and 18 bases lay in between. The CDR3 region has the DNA TGTGCCAGCACTCGGGGGCAAGATGGGGACTATGGCTACACCTTC. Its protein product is CASTRGQDGDYGYTF.

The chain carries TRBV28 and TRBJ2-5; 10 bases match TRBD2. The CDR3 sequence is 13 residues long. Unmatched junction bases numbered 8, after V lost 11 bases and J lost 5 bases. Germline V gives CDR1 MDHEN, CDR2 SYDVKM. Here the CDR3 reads CAGRTSGKETQYF. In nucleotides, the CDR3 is TGTGCCGGGCGCACTAGCGGGAAGGAGACCCAGTACTTC. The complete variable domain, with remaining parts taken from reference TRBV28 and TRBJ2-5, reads DVKVTQSSRYLVKRTGEKVFLECVQDMDHENMFWYRQDPGLGLRLIYFSYDVKMKEKGDIPEGYSVSREKKERFSLILESASTNQTSMYLCAGRTSGKETQYFGPGTRLLVL.

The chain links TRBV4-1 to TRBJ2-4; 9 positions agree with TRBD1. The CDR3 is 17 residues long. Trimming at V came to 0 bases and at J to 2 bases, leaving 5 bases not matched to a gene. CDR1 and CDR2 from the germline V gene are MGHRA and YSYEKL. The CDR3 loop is CASSQEGGQGPKNIQYF. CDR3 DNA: TGCGCCAGCAGCCAAGAGGGGGGACAGGGCCCCAAAAACATTCAGTACTTC.

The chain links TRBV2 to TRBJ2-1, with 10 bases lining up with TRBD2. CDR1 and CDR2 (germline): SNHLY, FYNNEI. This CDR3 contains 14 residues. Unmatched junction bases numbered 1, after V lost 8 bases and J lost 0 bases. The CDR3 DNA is TGTGCCAGCGGACTAGCGGCCTCCTACAATGAGCAGTTCTTC. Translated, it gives CASGLAASYNEQFF.

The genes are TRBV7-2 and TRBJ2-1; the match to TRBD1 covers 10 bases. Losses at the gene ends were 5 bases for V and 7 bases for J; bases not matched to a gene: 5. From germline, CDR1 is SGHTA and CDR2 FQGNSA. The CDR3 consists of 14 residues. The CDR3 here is CASSRDRGINEQFF. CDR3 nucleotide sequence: TGTGCCAGCAGCCGGGACAGGGGAATTAATGAGCAGTTCTTC.

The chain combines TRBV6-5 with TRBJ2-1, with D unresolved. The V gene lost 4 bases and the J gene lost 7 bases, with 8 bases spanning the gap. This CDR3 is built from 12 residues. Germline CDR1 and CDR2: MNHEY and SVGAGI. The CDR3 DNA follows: TGTGCCAGCAGTTCCAGTTTAAATGAGCAGTTCTTC. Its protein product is CASSSSLNEQFF.

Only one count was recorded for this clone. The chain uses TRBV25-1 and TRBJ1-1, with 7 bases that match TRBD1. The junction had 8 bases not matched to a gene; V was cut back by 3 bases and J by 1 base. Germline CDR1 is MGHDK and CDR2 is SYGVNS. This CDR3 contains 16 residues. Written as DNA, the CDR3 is TGTGCCAGCAGTGATCCGAGACAGGGAAAGAACACTGAAGCTTTCTTT. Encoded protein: CASSDPRQGKNTEAFF.